This T cell receptor beta chain was profiled in a study of cytomegalovirus exposure and HLA in healthy donors. Germline CDR1 is MNHEY and CDR2 is SVGAGI. The CDR3 loop spans 15 amino acids. J gave up 0 bases and V 6 bases, and 5 bases lay outside the gene matches. Libraries were prepared by immunoSEQ multiplex PCR; TCRdb keeps only in-frame clonotypes and omits some of them. Of a few hundred thousand clones in the sample, over 80% were seen once. Study-wide points: Most TCR sequences were seen very rarely across donors, but some public TCRs occurred in many. Cytomegalovirus association was listed for 150 or so TCR beta chains.

On this clone: Its antigen is not identified. Other DNA sequences in this specimen translate into the identical CDR3.

The J gene is TRBJ2-7, the V gene TRBV6-5, with TRBD2 matching over 10 bases. Source material: PBMCs. This TCR was sampled from a woman in her 30s in good health and CMV-seropositive. As DNA, the CDR3 is TGTGCCAGCAGGAAATCTAGCGGGAGCTCCTACGAGCAGTACTTC. Its translation: CASRKSSGSSYEQYF.